This T cell receptor beta chain was sequenced in a study of tumor-infiltrating lymphocytes in primary liver carcinoma. Study information: Resecting the tumor surgically was how the patients' primary liver carcinoma was treated.

Study-wide points: Bulk samples went unsorted, so CD4+ and CD8+ repertoires were not compared. Overlap in tumor-adjacent and tumor-blood pairs fell below that of tumor region pairs.

Researchers generated TCR beta cDNA from about 530 ng of total RNA, relying on a constant-region primer. TCR beta libraries came from three nested multiplex PCR rounds using slightly modified ARM-PCR. Investigators reported that the first two PCR rounds, at roughly 10 cycles each, used TRBV1-TRBV30 forward primers with a C-beta reverse primer. In TCRdb, the multiplex PCR reads were re-called with MiXCR into one record per CDR3 protein. The table shows about 180,000 distinct CDR3 sequences, with 50% to 75% occurring only once. This clonotype appeared a few times. Its antigen remains unidentified. Germline V gene lookup returns CDR1 MGHRA and CDR2 YSYEKL. Trimming cost V 1 base and J 0 bases; bases outside gene matches: 4. The length of the CDR3 is 16 residues. It was unsorted whole blood that yielded blood RNA, and germline DNA was also extracted. Presurgery, around 4 milliliters of peripheral blood were collected.

The rearrangement joins TRBV4-1 to TRBJ2-3; 7 bases are shared with TRBD2. Sequenced sample: peripheral blood. The receptor's source is a man aged 35 to 55 with primary liver carcinoma and hepatitis B virus infection. The CDR3 region has the DNA TGCGCCAGCAGCCAAGGGCTAGCGGTAAGCACAGATACGCAGTATTTT. Encoded protein: CASSQGLAVSTDTQYF.